This record looks at one T cell receptor (beta chain) sequence and its context. This CDR3 has 15 amino acids. V was cut by 0 bases and J by 3 bases, with 13 bases left in between. Germline loops: CDR1 SGHRS, CDR2 YFSETQ. This sample stems from a study of blood T cell repertoires in COVID-19. Study at large: COVID-19 samples collected from the United States, Italy and Spain covered acute and convalescent phases. PBMCs, B-cell-depleted T cells, or T cells provided the cDNA or gDNA that made up the material.

Study processing details: Amplification of reference gene primers provided the estimated nucleated cell counts. Assay: immunoSEQ multiplex PCR; the TCRdb copy retains only in-frame clones and omits some. For V, J and clone size, that table is used; D and trimming come from the DNA. The sample yields about 230,000 clones, 80% to 90% seen once. The TCR comes from a middle-aged man with active or convalescent COVID-19. What was sequenced was peripheral blood. V usage is TRBV5-1 and J usage is TRBJ2-7, with D possibly matching TRBD2 (5 bases). As DNA, the CDR3 is TGCGCCAGCAGCTTGGTGGGAGAAGTCGGCTACGAGCAGTACTTC. As protein: CASSLVGEVGYEQYF.